The clone carrying this TCR beta chain has just one count. The data belong to a study of T cell responses to AZD1222 COVID-19 vaccine. Study overall: The analysis combined second doses at about 4 or about 12 weeks.

The germline V and J ends were trimmed by 6 bases and 2 bases, with 10 bases remaining between them. The CDR3 covers 13 residues. Produced via immunoSEQ multiplex PCR; TCRdb's table is partial and in-frame only. Counted here are around 140,000 clones, 93% occurring once; the ten biggest clones make up under 6.5%. Specimen: peripheral blood, collected on day 0 of AZD1222 vaccination. This chain connects TRBV12-3 or TRBV12-4 to TRBJ2-5; no clear D. This clonotype was obtained from an adult in good health. In DNA, the CDR3 is TGTGCCAGCAGCCAGGCAGCACAAGAGACCCAGTACTTC. This translates into CASSQAAQETQYF.